This T cell receptor beta chain was sequenced for a study of blood T cells in healthy people across ages. With regard to this clonotype: What it recognizes is unknown. Germline is not matched at one junction end, which may reflect a read error.

Study-wide results and limits: Conclusively comparing naive with antigen-experienced cells was impossible with unsorted PBMCs.

A second 7 to 11 cycle PCR used barcoded and J-beta primers. Each cDNA molecule, via a template-switch adaptor with 12 random nucleotides, was tagged. From the 5' RACE reads, TCRdb called clonotypes with MiXCR, one entry per CDR3 protein. The sample contains roughly 800,000 distinct CDR3 sequences, 20% to 30% of which appear only once. The germline V gene encodes CDR1 MNHEY and CDR2 SVGEGT. The CDR3 runs to 13 residues. The same data also contributed to another study, on T cells of mothers and their children. This second study notes: Mothers yielded over 9.5 million CDR3 reads, children some 3 million each.

Sequencing used blood. V and J are TRBV6-2 or TRBV6-3 and TRBJ2-7; unclear D gene. The sequence came from a boy aged 5-17 years in good health. CDR3 bases: TGTGCCAGCAGCCGAGACGGTTCCTACGTGCAGTACTTC. This sequence encodes CASSRDGSYVQYF.